This record concerns one T cell receptor beta chain sequence. What it recognizes is unknown. These data are taken from a study of graft-versus-host responses after intestinal transplantation. Study-level information: For around three years after anti-thymocyte globulin induction, all recipients took tacrolimus and steroids. Study observations and caveats: GvH clones were found in recipient marrow; some appeared first in ileum or blood. Allograft graft-versus-host to host-versus-graft clonal ratios ran high in patients with graft-donor T cell macrochimerism. Peak GvH clone levels in circulation were associated with early post-transplant HvG declines.

Sequencing was performed with immunoSEQ multiplex PCR; in TCRdb, only in-frame clones are kept and a portion is missing. Altogether tens of thousands of clones are present, approximately 93% being singletons, with the ten largest covering approximately 0.77%. The length of the CDR3 is 15 residues. Trimming took 5 bases from V and 6 from J; bases not matched to a gene: 6. Per germline, CDR1 SGHVS and CDR2 FQNEAQ. The material sequenced was PBMCs, taken 66 days after intestinal transplant. The source is a human patient who received an intestinal transplant, so some T cells may come from the graft donor. The chain has TRBV7-8 and TRBJ2-1; the match to TRBD2 covers 11 bases. The CDR3 sequence: CASSPFSGGVNEQFF. CDR3 DNA sequence: TGTGCCAGCAGCCCTTTTAGCGGGGGGGTCAATGAGCAGTTCTTC.